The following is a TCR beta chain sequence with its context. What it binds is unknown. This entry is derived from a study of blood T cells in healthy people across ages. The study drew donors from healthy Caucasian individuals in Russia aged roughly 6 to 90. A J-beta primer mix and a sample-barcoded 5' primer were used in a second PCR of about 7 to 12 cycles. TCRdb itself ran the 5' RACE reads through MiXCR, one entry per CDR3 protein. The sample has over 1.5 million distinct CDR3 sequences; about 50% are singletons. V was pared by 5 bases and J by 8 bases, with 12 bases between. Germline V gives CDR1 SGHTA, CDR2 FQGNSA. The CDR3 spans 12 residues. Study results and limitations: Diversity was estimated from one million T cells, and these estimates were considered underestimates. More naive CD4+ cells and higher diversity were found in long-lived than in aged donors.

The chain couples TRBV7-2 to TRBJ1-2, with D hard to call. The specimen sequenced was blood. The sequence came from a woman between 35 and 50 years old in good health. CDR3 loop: CASSLPDGGYTF. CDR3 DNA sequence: TGTGCCAGCAGCCTCCCGGACGGAGGCTACACCTTC.